The 19 T cell receptor beta chains listed next were all sequenced from one sample in a study of TET2 disruption in CD19-targeted CAR T cells. Specified treatment: autologous CTL019 cells: CD19 CAR with 4-1BB and CD3 zeta domains. This table comes from immunoSEQ multiplex PCR, and its TCRdb copy is limited to in-frame clones, with some not included. The table gives 25,000 to 30,000 clones; the top ten clones make up 1.9% of it. No antigen has been identified for these receptors. Specimen: CD8- CAR+ T cells sorted from cultured blood T cells, collected for CD19 CAR T cell therapy. Subset denoted: CD8-negative CAR-positive T cells from the infusion product. The source is a man between 65 and 85 years old with chronic lymphocytic leukemia.

Remarks on this clone: The CDR3 is cut off 3 residues early in the read; its end comes from the germline J gene. The chain carries TRBV9 and TRBJ2-1; 8 nucleotides align to TRBD2. V trimming: 2 bases; J trimming: 6 bases; junction bases outside the gene matches: 13. This CDR3 is built from 17 residues. Germline CDR1 and CDR2: SGDLS and YYNGEE. CDR3 bases read: TGTGCCAGCAGCGTGATAGCGGGGACTCCAACACTCAATGAG. Amino acids: CASSVIAGTPTLNE. The full-length CDR3 reads as CASSVIAGTPTLNEQFF. Based on the CDR3 plus reference TRBV9 and TRBJ2-1, the full variable domain is DSGVTQTPKHLITATGQRVTLRCSPRSGDLSVYWYQQSLDQGLQFLIQYYNGEERAKGNILERFSAQQFPDLHSELNLSSLELGDSALYFCASSVIAGTPTLNEQFFGPGTRLTVL.

A note on this clone: The DNA ends 3 residues before the CDR3 does, and the rest of the CDR3 is filled in from the germline J gene. The chain carries TRBV20-1 and TRBJ1-2, with D tentatively TRBD1 (5 bases). The length of the CDR3 is 13 residues. The V and J ends lost 3 bases and 2 bases respectively, with 10 bases between them. CDR1 is DFQATT and CDR2 is SNEGSKA in the germline V gene (reference sequence). The sequenced CDR3 bases are TGCAGTGCTAGTACTGGGGGGAACTATGGC. This sequence encodes CSASTGGNYG. The CDR3 as a whole reads CSASTGGNYGYTF.

A remark on this clone: Read data end 3 residues before the CDR3 end; the end is taken from the germline J gene. V and J are TRBV11-2 and TRBJ2-5; 8 nucleotides align to TRBD1. The germline CDR1 and CDR2 sequences are SGHAT and FQNNGV. The V segment lost 5 bases and the J segment 5 bases; nucleotides outside the gene matches: 7. This CDR3 is built from 14 residues. Incomplete CDR3 DNA: TGTGCCAGCAGCCAGGGACAGGACGGGGAGACC. Protein product: CASSQGQDGET. The entire CDR3 protein reads CASSQGQDGETQYF.

Note on this clone: The germline gene is not matched at one end of the junction; a read error may be the cause. Read coverage stops 3 residues before the CDR3 terminus; the germline J gene supplies the remainder. This chain joins TRBV7-3 and TRBJ2-3, with a tentative D call TRBD2 (5 bases). Germline values: CDR1 SGHTA, CDR2 FQGTGA. This CDR3 is 13 amino acids long. This CDR3 reads CSSSTSSKETQYF. The covered CDR3 bases are TGTTCCAGCAGCACCTCTAGCAAAGAGACG. Supplemented by reference TRBV7-3 and TRBJ2-3, the full variable domain reads GAGVSQTPSNKVTEKGKYVELRCDPISGHTALYWYRQSLGQGPEFLIYFQGTGAADDSGLPNDRFFAVRPEGSVSTLKIQRTERGDSAVYLCSSSTSSKETQYFGPGTRLTVL.

This chain's CDR3 is CASSQDHRGGYGYTF. CDR3 DNA, as far as it was read: TGCGCCAGCAGCCAAGACCACAGGGGGGGCTATGGC. V and J are TRBV4-1 and TRBJ1-2, with 8 positions matching TRBD1. The CDR3 goes on 3 residues after the read ends, and that part is filled in from the germline J gene. The CDR3 runs to 15 residues. The V gene end was trimmed by 0 bases and the J gene end by 4 bases; junction bases not matched to a gene: 4. Germline-derived CDR1 and CDR2 are MGHRA and YSYEKL.

In regard to this clone: From the germline J gene comes the end of the CDR3, since the read stops 3 residues before it. The gene calls are TRBV20-1 and TRBJ1-5; possibly TRBD1 for D (6 bases). The germline V and J ends were trimmed by 3 bases and 3 bases, with 21 bases remaining between them. Germline V gene data show CDR1 as DFQATT and CDR2 as SNEGSKA (reference sequence). This CDR3 has 17 amino acids. Incomplete CDR3 DNA: TGCAGTGCTAGCGGGGGCGGGGGGGGCGCGATCAATCAGCCC. This codes for CSASGGGGGAINQP. In full, the CDR3 is CSASGGGGGAINQPQHF.

The CDR3 here is CASRPTSTDTAFF. The sequenced CDR3 bases are TGTGCCAGCAGGCCAACCAGCACAGATACG. The gene calls are TRBV6-2 or TRBV6-3 and TRBJ1-1; D not certain. Sequencing ends 3 residues short of the CDR3 end; the germline J gene provides the rest. Looked up from germline, CDR1 is MNHEY and CDR2 is SVGEGT. The CDR3 runs to 13 residues.

By frequency, this clone registers medium-sized. Read sequence stops 3 residues before the CDR3 end, and the germline J gene provides the missing end. This rearrangement joins TRBV4-2 to TRBJ2-2; TRBD1 aligns across 10 bases. Germline lookup yields CDR1 LGHNA and CDR2 YNFKEQ. The CDR3 is made up of 17 amino acids. The CDR3 protein is CASSPVPGTGDFGGLFF. The covered CDR3 bases are TGTGCCAGCAGCCCCGTTCCCGGGACAGGGGATTTCGGTGGG.

Of note for this clone: The read ends 3 residues before the CDR3 terminus; that terminus is restored from the germline J gene. The chain uses TRBV7-3 and TRBJ2-1; 7 bases align to TRBD2. The V gene's germline CDR1 is SGHTA and CDR2 FQGTGA. The V and J ends lost 5 bases and 5 bases, in that order; junction bases with no gene match: 6. The CDR3 extends over 14 amino acids. CDR3 bases read: TGTGCCAGCAGCGGGGGGGGGAGCCACAATGAG. Its protein product is CASSGGGSHNE. The entire CDR3 reads CASSGGGSHNEQFF. Full variable domain (outside the CDR3, taken from reference TRBV7-3 and TRBJ2-1): GAGVSQTPSNKVTEKGKYVELRCDPISGHTALYWYRQSLGQGPEFLIYFQGTGAADDSGLPNDRFFAVRPEGSVSTLKIQRTERGDSAVYLCASSGGGSHNEQFFGPGTRLTVL.

Regarding this clone: The read falls 3 residues short of the CDR3 end, and the missing part is taken from the germline J gene. The J gene is TRBJ1-2, the V gene TRBV7-9; tentatively, D is TRBD1 (5 bases). CDR1 and CDR2 from the germline V gene are SEHNR and FQNEAQ (reference sequence). The CDR3 has 15 residues. The CDR3 spells CASSSFGGSSDTYTF. The sequenced part of the CDR3 DNA is TGTGCCAGCAGCTCCTTCGGGGGGTCCTCAGATACC. The variable domain in full, completed from reference TRBV7-9 and TRBJ1-2, reads DTGVSQNPRHKITKRGQNVTFRCDPISEHNRLYWYRQTLGQGPEFLTYFQNEAQLEKSRLLSDRFSAERPKGSFSTLEIQRTEQGDSAMYLCASSSFGGSSDTYTFGSGTRLTVV.

Comments on this clone: The read terminates 3 residues before the CDR3 end, so the remaining end is supplied by the germline J gene. The V call is TRBV10-2, the J call TRBJ2-2; 12 nucleotides line up with TRBD2. The germline V gene encodes CDR1 WSHSY and CDR2 SAAADI. Trimming at V came to 7 bases and at J to 4 bases, leaving 7 bases not matched to a gene. This CDR3 comprises 16 residues. Partial CDR3 DNA: TGCGCCAGCAACCAACTAGCGGGGGGACTCACCGGGGAG. Its translation: CASNQLAGGLTGE. The CDR3 in its entirety is CASNQLAGGLTGELFF.

About this clone itself: The missing CDR3 end, 3 residues past where the read stops, is filled in from the germline J gene. The chain carries TRBV18 and TRBJ1-2, with TRBD1 as a possible D gene (5 bases). Germline assignment: CDR1 KGHSH and CDR2 LQKENI. This CDR3 region has 15 residues. The CDR3 is CASSGRDWSTNDYTF. The CDR3 bases that were read are TGTGCCAGCTCCGGTCGGGACTGGTCCACCAATGAC.

With regard to this clone: The read stops 3 residues short of the end of the CDR3; the missing end is completed from the germline J gene. V is TRBV18 and J is TRBJ1-1; TRBD1 might be the D (5 bases). The CDR3 contains 13 residues. Germline values: CDR1 KGHSH, CDR2 LQKENI. This chain's CDR3 is CASSSGGGDTAFF. The sequenced part of the CDR3 DNA is TGTGCCAGCTCATCCGGCGGGGGAGATACG.

As to this clone: The missing CDR3 end, 3 residues past where the read stops, is filled in from the germline J gene. V usage is TRBV5-1 and J usage is TRBJ2-1, with D perhaps matching TRBD2 (6 bases). CDR3 length: 16 residues. Germline CDR1 reads SGHRS; CDR2 reads YFSETQ. Trimming stripped 5 bases from V and 2 bases from J, with 17 bases between. CDR3 bases read: TGCGCCAGCAGACAAACCGGGACTGTGGCCTACAATGAG. This encodes CASRQTGTVAYNE. The whole CDR3 is CASRQTGTVAYNEQFF.

Of note for this clone: The CDR3 end falls 3 residues outside the read, so it is completed with the germline J gene. The chain employs TRBV20-1 and TRBJ2-7; TRBD2 matches at 10 bases. Germline CDR1 is DFQATT and CDR2 is SNEGSKA (reference sequence). The V gene end was trimmed by 6 bases and the J gene end by 2 bases; junction bases not matched to a gene: 10. CDR3 length: 15 amino acids. The DNA read from the CDR3 is TGCAGTGCGAACCGGGAAGCGGGGGGGGCCTACGAG. Translated, it gives CSANREAGGAYE. In full, the CDR3 reads CSANREAGGAYEQYF.

To note about this clone: A read error may account for a junction end that differs from germline. The CDR3 reads CSSSLSEADTYTF. The CDR3 DNA, read in part, is TGTTCCAGCAGCTTATCCGAGGCAGATACC. The chain joins TRBV7-3 to TRBJ1-2, with no clear D. The observed sequence ends 3 residues before the CDR3 terminus, with the missing tail filled in from the germline J gene. Looked up from germline, CDR1 is SGHTA and CDR2 is FQGTGA. This CDR3 is 13 amino acids long.

In the case of this clone: From the germline J gene comes the end of the CDR3, since the read stops 3 residues before it. The genes are TRBV4-1 and TRBJ1-4; D unresolved. The CDR3 runs 12 residues. From germline, CDR1 is MGHRA and CDR2 YSYEKL. The V end lost 3 bases, the J end lost 6 bases, and 5 bases lay between the germline ends. CDR3 DNA (partial): TGCGCCAGCAGCCATAGTTATGAAAAA. The encoded protein is CASSHSYEK. The CDR3, in full, reads CASSHSYEKLFF.

To note about this clone: With the read ending 3 residues before the CDR3 end, the germline J gene is used to fill in that end. The chain has TRBV5-1 and TRBJ2-5, with 8 positions matching TRBD2. Germline V gene lookup returns CDR1 SGHRS and CDR2 YFSETQ. This CDR3 contains 14 residues. J lost 3 bases, V lost 4 bases, and 5 bases had no gene match. The sequenced part of the CDR3 DNA is TGCGCCAGCAGCGTTAGCGGGGTAAAAGAGACC. Translated, it gives CASSVSGVKET. The entire CDR3 reads CASSVSGVKETQYF.

About this clone itself: The read gets to within 3 residues of the CDR3 end, and the germline J gene fills in the rest. The chain couples TRBV2 to TRBJ2-1, with 7 bases fitting TRBD2. The ends lost 8 bases at V and 5 bases at J; junction bases unmatched: 15. Germline V gene lookup returns CDR1 SNHLY and CDR2 FYNNEI. The CDR3 length is 16 residues. The CDR3 sequence is CASAPLGAGTNNEQFF. The sequenced part of the CDR3 DNA is TGTGCCAGCGCCCCCCTGGGAGCGGGGACTAACAATGAG.